The table lists the clone carrying this T cell receptor (beta chain) with a count of one. The entry originates in a study of blood T cell repertoires in COVID-19. About the study: Nucleic acid was either cDNA or gDNA, and it came from T cells, B-cell-depleted T cells, or PBMCs.

Only in-frame clones appear in the TCRdb table, and some are missing; sequencing was by immunoSEQ multiplex PCR. This table has tens of thousands of clones, 75% to 85% appearing once. This CDR3 has 16 amino acids. Per germline, CDR1 KGHSH and CDR2 LQKENI. The V end was cut by 4 bases, the J end by 4 bases, with 19 bases between. This chain connects TRBV18 to TRBJ1-2; a weak D match, TRBD1 (5 bases). The sequenced sample consisted of peripheral blood. The receptor was isolated from a human donor in a cohort sampled during active COVID-19. CDR3 protein: CASSRLEGVPRYGYTF. The CDR3 coding sequence is TGTGCCAGCTCACGCCTCGAAGGGGTCCCTCGCTATGGCTACACCTTC.